The rows below give T cell receptor beta chains drawn from one sample of a study of blood T cell repertoires in COVID-19. The protocol was immunoSEQ multiplex PCR, while the TCRdb copy is restricted to in-frame clones and leaves out a portion. Of 30,000 to 40,000 clones in the sample, about 90% were seen once. The sequenced sample consisted of peripheral blood. The origin of the receptors is a human donor in a cohort sampled during active COVID-19. Both conserved end residues are trimmed from each CDR3. Fields, in order: V gene, J gene, CDR3 protein.

TRBV7-2	TRBJ1-2	ASSPQGFLGGYT
TRBV18	TRBJ2-1	ASWTGTSGIVNEQF
TRBV28	TRBJ2-7	ASNLDGGDYEQY
TRBV19	TRBJ2-2	ASSIEKRGGTGELF
TRBV11-3	TRBJ2-3	ASSLSSLTDTQY
TRBV3-1/TRBV3-2	TRBJ1-6	ASGRGLGSPLH
TRBV5-1	TRBJ1-3	ASSLERVSGNTIY
TRBV4-2	TRBJ2-1	ASSRETSGSLEQF
TRBV6-5	TRBJ2-2	ASSPDRGNTGELF
TRBV9	TRBJ1-5	ASSVTGENQPQH
TRBV4-3	TRBJ1-2	ASSQDQGGYGYT
TRBV9	TRBJ2-1	ASSVVGTSAYNEQF
TRBV5-1	TRBJ2-5	ASSLLGQGPETQY
TRBV6-6	TRBJ1-2	ASSRDRAFANYGYT
TRBV7-2	TRBJ1-1	ASSSQGFGTEAF
TRBV10-3	TRBJ2-3	AIRGPSTDTQY
TRBV7-9	TRBJ1-5	ASSPTGGGNQPQH
TRBV12-3/TRBV12-4	TRBJ2-5	ASSSSQGTQY
TRBV28	TRBJ2-7	ASTPIVGGSGAYEQY
TRBV30	TRBJ1-4	AWNLGGSGEKLF
TRBV30	TRBJ2-7	AWSVTTGGYEQY
TRBV3-1/TRBV3-2	TRBJ1-3	ASSRRGSSGNTIY
TRBV9	TRBJ2-1	ASSRDPYNEQF
TRBV5-4	TRBJ2-1	ASSFSLAENNEQF
TRBV6-5	TRBJ2-1	ASSYLPANYNEQF
TRBV4-1	TRBJ2-7	ASSPVPGQGGYEQY
TRBV5-1	TRBJ2-3	ASRDRDWRGTDTQY
TRBV5-1	TRBJ1-2	ASSLGTGYGYT
TRBV6-1	TRBJ1-3	ASSAQGAFDLGNTIY
TRBV5-1	TRBJ2-2	ASSLESHRGRRGNTGELF
TRBV6-5	TRBJ2-1	ASSQGLAAYNEQF
TRBV6-5	TRBJ1-6	ASSYSADRANSPLH
TRBV27	TRBJ1-2	ASSRDRVGGYT
TRBV3-1/TRBV3-2	TRBJ1-2	ASTWTGTPYGYT
TRBV18	TRBJ2-5	ASSRTGAPQETQY
TRBV2	TRBJ2-2	ASLLLQGRGELF
TRBV7-3	TRBJ2-1	ASSFGLAGVHNEQF
TRBV5-1	TRBJ1-4	ASSYRGQGEKLF
TRBV7-9	TRBJ2-5	ASSLEAGGTETQY
TRBV27	TRBJ2-7	ASSFSRTGNSYEQY
TRBV28	TRBJ1-2	ASSTGGPHYGYT
TRBV7-2	TRBJ2-7	ASSRGLAGAPEN
TRBV21-1	TRBJ1-5	ASSLGRQGDNQPQH
TRBV4-2	TRBJ2-2	ASSQESGGAPGELF
TRBV19	TRBJ1-2	ASSMAAANYGYT
TRBV9	TRBJ1-1	ASSEGWGVTEAF
TRBV5-5	TRBJ2-7	ASSLRSGETYEQY
TRBV7-6	TRBJ1-1	ASSLSQVTEAF
TRBV5-4	TRBJ1-1	ASSLGQLTEAF
TRBV2	TRBJ1-1	ASIRSVQGGTEAF
TRBV19	TRBJ1-5	ASSMTGLSNQPQH
TRBV4-2	TRBJ2-7	ASSQGQEYEQY
TRBV18	TRBJ1-2	ASSPSSGGNYGYT
TRBV6-4	TRBJ1-2	ASSPGQLNYGYT
TRBV7-9	TRBJ2-5	ASSLDRADFWIRETQY
TRBV5-1	TRBJ1-2	ASSGTQGLNYGYT